Listed below are T cell receptor beta chains from one sample, sequenced in a study of blood T cells in healthy people across ages. TCRdb recomputed calls from the 5' RACE reads with MiXCR, one row per CDR3 protein. The sample lists some 1 million distinct CDR3 sequences; 40% to 55% were seen once. The sample consisted of blood. These receptor sequences come from a woman in her fifties or sixties in good health. Each CDR3 is given with its conserved first and last residue. D genes are given only for firm matches. Clone size is stated in some rows and not others, as once, few, many or a class when expanded.

v_gene,abundance,j_gene,d_gene,CDR3aa,CDR3nt
TRBV5-1,many,TRBJ2-5,TRBD1,CASSVGTVQETQYF,TGTGCCAGCAGCGTCGGGACAGTCCAAGAGACCCAGTACTTC
TRBV5-1,.,TRBJ2-7,TRBD1,CASHYLGQGYEQYF,TGCGCCAGCCACTATTTGGGACAGGGCTACGAGCAGTACTTC
TRBV29-1,.,TRBJ2-1,TRBD1,CSASGQGLYNEQFF,TGCAGCGCTTCCGGACAGGGTCTCTACAATGAGCAGTTCTTC
TRBV24-1,.,TRBJ2-7,TRBD2,CATSDTEGLVPYNEQYF,TGTGCCACCAGTGACACCGAAGGACTAGTGCCCTACAATGAGCAGTACTTC
TRBV12-3/TRBV12-4,.,TRBJ2-1,.,CASSKGPLNEQFF,TGTGCCAGCAGTAAAGGCCCCCTCAATGAGCAGTTCTTC
TRBV10-3,.,TRBJ2-2,.,CAISASNTGELFF,TGTGCCATCAGTGCCAGTAACACCGGGGAGCTGTTTTTT
TRBV20-1,.,TRBJ1-5,.,CSASTGSDSNQPQHF,TGCAGTGCTAGCACAGGGTCAGATAGCAATCAGCCCCAGCATTTT
TRBV15,few,TRBJ2-5,TRBD2,CATSRGASGETQYF,TGTGCCACCAGCAGAGGGGCTAGCGGTGAGACCCAGTACTTC
TRBV20-1,.,TRBJ2-7,.,CSAREHGGAYEQYF,TGCAGTGCTAGAGAACACGGGGGCGCCTACGAGCAGTACTTC
TRBV28,.,TRBJ2-1,.,CASSIATNEQFF,TGTGCCAGCAGCATCGCTACTAATGAGCAGTTCTTC
TRBV10-3,.,TRBJ2-3,.,CAISESRGGSTDTQYF,TGTGCCATCAGTGAGTCGAGGGGCGGGAGCACAGATACGCAGTATTTT
TRBV4-1,few,TRBJ2-1,TRBD2,CASSQEATGTSYNEQFF,TGCGCCAGCAGCCAAGAAGCCACCGGGACTAGCTACAATGAGCAGTTCTTC
TRBV12-3/TRBV12-4,few,TRBJ2-7,.,CASALGWTYEQYF,TGTGCCAGCGCCTTAGGGTGGACCTACGAGCAGTACTTC
TRBV6-5,.,TRBJ2-1,TRBD1,CASSYSEQGGYNEQFF,TGTGCCAGCAGTTACTCGGAACAGGGGGGTTACAATGAGCAGTTCTTC
TRBV27,.,TRBJ2-1,.,CASSSRGFNEQFF,TGTGCCAGCAGTTCCAGGGGTTTTAATGAGCAGTTCTTC
TRBV12-3/TRBV12-4,many,TRBJ2-1,TRBD2,CASSLTSGYNEQFF,TGTGCCAGCAGTTTGACTAGCGGGTACAATGAGCAGTTCTTC
TRBV6-5,.,TRBJ2-5,.,CASSYARRHVQETQYF,TGTGCCAGCAGTTACGCGAGGCGACATGTCCAAGAGACCCAGTACTTC
TRBV24-1,.,TRBJ2-7,TRBD2,CATSEAGGYEQYF,TGTGCCACCAGTGAAGCGGGGGGCTACGAGCAGTACTTC
TRBV11-2,many,TRBJ2-7,TRBD1,CASSLGGQDAYEQYF,TGTGCCAGCAGCTTAGGGGGACAGGATGCCTACGAGCAGTACTTC
TRBV6-5,.,TRBJ2-5,TRBD2,CASSYSGAGQLAGVVETQYF,TGTGCCAGCAGTTACTCGGGGGCTGGACAGCTAGCGGGAGTTGTGGAGACCCAGTACTTC
TRBV11-2,.,TRBJ2-1,.,CASSLGPRGPREQFF,TGTGCCAGCAGCTTAGGGCCCAGGGGACCCAGGGAGCAGTTCTTC
TRBV3-1,.,TRBJ2-1,.,CASSQALSSYNEQFF,TGTGCCAGCAGCCAGGCACTAAGCTCCTACAATGAGCAGTTCTTC
TRBV2,.,TRBJ2-4,.,CASSEQGPSNIQYF,TGTGCCAGCAGTGAACAGGGGCCAAGCAACATTCAGTACTTC
TRBV12-3/TRBV12-4,many,TRBJ2-3,.,CASSPRGHDTQYF,TGTGCCAGCAGTCCCCGAGGACACGACACGCAGTATTTT
TRBV10-2,.,TRBJ1-5,TRBD1,CASSESDRNQPQHF,TGCGCCAGCAGTGAGTCGGACAGGAATCAGCCCCAGCATTTT
TRBV27,.,TRBJ1-5,.,CASSIQGLWPQHF,TGTGCCAGCAGTATACAGGGTCTCTGGCCCCAGCATTTT
TRBV10-3,few,TRBJ1-1,.,CAIRPGQENTEAFF,TGTGCCATCAGACCGGGACAAGAGAACACTGAAGCTTTCTTT
TRBV9,once,TRBJ2-1,.,CASSVGGAANNEQFF,TGTGCCAGCAGCGTAGGGGGGGCTGCTAACAATGAGCAGTTCTTC
TRBV4-1,.,TRBJ2-5,.,CASSQESWTTDQETQYF,TGCGCCAGCAGCCAAGAGTCATGGACGACAGACCAAGAGACCCAGTACTTC
TRBV7-9,few,TRBJ2-7,TRBD1,CASSPGKGQGTYEQYF,TGTGCCAGCAGCCCGGGGAAGGGACAGGGAACCTACGAGCAGTACTTC
TRBV20-1,.,TRBJ2-5,.,CSARIRLGGETQYF,TGCAGTGCTAGAATCCGCTTGGGGGGCGAGACCCAGTACTTC
TRBV7-8,.,TRBJ2-7,TRBD2,CASSLRTSDYEQYF,TGTGCCAGCAGCTTACGGACTAGCGACTACGAGCAGTACTTC
TRBV11-2,.,TRBJ1-2,.,CASSLDASGPPPDGYTF,TGTGCCAGCAGCTTAGATGCGTCAGGGCCCCCCCCAGATGGCTACACCTTC
TRBV5-1,.,TRBJ2-1,.,CASSLGQEAYNEQFF,TGCGCCAGCAGCTTGGGTCAGGAAGCCTACAATGAGCAGTTCTTC
TRBV5-1,.,TRBJ2-1,.,CASSLATGQLHNEQFF,TGCGCCAGCAGCTTGGCCACGGGGCAACTCCACAATGAGCAGTTCTTC
TRBV7-9,.,TRBJ2-7,TRBD1,CASSTRTGPYEQYF,TGTGCCAGCAGCACTCGGACAGGTCCCTACGAGCAGTACTTC
TRBV7-2,few,TRBJ2-5,TRBD2,CASSLTSGGETQYF,TGTGCCAGCAGCTTGACTAGCGGGGGAGAGACCCAGTACTTC
TRBV29-1,.,TRBJ2-5,TRBD2,CSVQAGVLETQYF,TGCAGCGTTCAAGCGGGAGTTCTAGAGACCCAGTACTTC
TRBV19,.,TRBJ2-3,TRBD2,CASSMGLTIHTQYF,TGTGCCAGTAGTATGGGACTAACGATACATACGCAGTATTTT
TRBV2,.,TRBJ2-3,TRBD2,CASSHRLAGGPATQYF,TGTGCCAGCAGTCACCGACTAGCGGGAGGGCCGGCTACGCAGTATTTT
TRBV12-3/TRBV12-4,.,TRBJ2-6,.,CTSSWGPGNSGANVLTF,TGTACCAGCAGTTGGGGACCGGGAAACTCTGGGGCCAACGTCCTGACTTTC
TRBV27,.,TRBJ2-2,.,CASSPVKPTGNTGELFF,TGTGCCAGCAGTCCTGTAAAACCCACAGGGAACACCGGGGAGCTGTTTTTT